Sequencing of this TCR beta chain was carried out in a study of cytomegalovirus exposure and HLA in healthy donors. Notes on the study in general: TCR beta chains numbering 164 were designated cytomegalovirus-associated.

The germline V and J ends were trimmed by 6 bases and 4 bases, with 18 bases remaining between them. CDR3 length: 14 amino acids. The V gene's germline CDR1 is GTSNPN and CDR2 SVGIG (reference sequence). This clone was seen more than once but under ten times. What it binds is not known. This PCR relied on a set of 60 Vbeta primers and 13 Jbeta primers. Only in-frame clones appear in the TCRdb table, and some are missing; sequencing was by immunoSEQ multiplex PCR. The sample includes about 160,000 clones, approximately 76% of them seen just once. The sample comprised PBMCs. The V and J genes are TRBV30 and TRBJ1-1; a weak D match, TRBD1 (5 bases). The clonotype originates from a female donor in good health and CMV-seronegative. CDR3 protein: CACSFWGSSTEAFF. Here the CDR3 DNA reads TGTGCCTGTTCCTTTTGGGGCTCGAGCACTGAAGCTTTCTTT.